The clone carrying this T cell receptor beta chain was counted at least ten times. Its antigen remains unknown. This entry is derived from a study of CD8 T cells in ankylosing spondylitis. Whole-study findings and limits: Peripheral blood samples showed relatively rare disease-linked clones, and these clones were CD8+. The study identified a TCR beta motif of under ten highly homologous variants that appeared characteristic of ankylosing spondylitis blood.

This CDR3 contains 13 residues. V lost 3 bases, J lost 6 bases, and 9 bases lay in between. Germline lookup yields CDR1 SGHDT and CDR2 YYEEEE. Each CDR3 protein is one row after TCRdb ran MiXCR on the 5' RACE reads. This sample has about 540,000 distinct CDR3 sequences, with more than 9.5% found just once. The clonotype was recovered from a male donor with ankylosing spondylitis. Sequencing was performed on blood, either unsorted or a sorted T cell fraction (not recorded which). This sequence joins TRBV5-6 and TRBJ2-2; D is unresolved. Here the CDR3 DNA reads TGTGCCAGCAGCTCCGGTGCCCCCGGGGAGCTGTTTTTT. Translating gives CASSSGAPGELFF.